This is a list of T cell receptor beta chains from one sample in a study of OX40 agonist ivuxolimab in advanced cancers. Produced via immunoSEQ multiplex PCR; TCRdb's table is partial and in-frame only. In the table there are more than 25,000 clones, 75% to 90% of which are singletons. The input for sequencing was CD4+ or CD8+ T cells sorted from blood, taken in a trial of the OX40 agonist ivuxolimab. These receptors were obtained from an adult with an advanced solid tumor such as melanoma, head and neck, liver or kidney cancer. Each CDR3 is given with its conserved first and last residue. Each record gives: J gene, clone size, V gene, D gene, CDR3 protein, CDR3 DNA. The D gene is left open where the match is weak. Size is omitted from some rows. Given values are once, few, many or a class for expanded clones.

>TRBJ1-6|.|TRBV27|.
CASSLFFPSSYNSPLHF
TGTGCCAGCAGTTTATTTTTTCCGAGCTCCTATAATTCACCCCTCCACTTT
>TRBJ2-1|few|TRBV27|.
CASSPDGSSYNEQFF
TGTGCCAGCAGTCCCGACGGGAGCTCCTACAATGAGCAGTTCTTC
>TRBJ2-7|.|TRBV29-1|.
CSVNRDYEQYF
TGCAGCGTAAACAGAGACTACGAGCAGTACTTC
>TRBJ2-4|medium-sized|TRBV19|.
CASSMVWEVKNIQYF
TGTGCCAGTAGTATGGTATGGGAGGTCAAAAACATTCAGTACTTC
>TRBJ2-7|few|TRBV29-1|.
CSAWTDLGEQYF
TGCAGCGCTTGGACGGACTTGGGGGAGCAGTACTTC
>TRBJ2-3|.|TRBV5-1|TRBD2
CASSPRGGPDTQYF
TGCGCCAGCAGCCCTCGGGGGGGGCCAGATACGCAGTATTTT
>TRBJ1-5|.|TRBV6-5|.
CASSYSYSNQPQHF
TGTGCCAGCAGTTACTCATATAGCAATCAGCCCCAGCATTTT
>TRBJ2-5|once|TRBV7-9|.
CASSPRDGPVPYF
TGTGCCAGCAGCCCAAGGGACGGCCCGGTTCCGTACTTC
>TRBJ1-2|.|TRBV19|TRBD1
CASSTAGQGLYGYTF
TGTGCCAGTAGTACAGCCGGACAGGGGCTCTATGGCTACACCTTC
>TRBJ2-7|.|TRBV28|TRBD1
CASSPPTTGSSYEQYF
TGTGCCAGCAGTCCGCCCACGACAGGGAGCTCCTACGAGCAGTACTTC
>TRBJ2-2|.|TRBV11-2|.
CASSLFPGELFF
TGTGCCAGCAGCTTATTCCCCGGGGAGCTGTTTTTT
>TRBJ2-7|.|TRBV9|.
CASSGGTVVGEQYF
TGTGCCAGCAGCGGCGGGACAGTTGTGGGCGAGCAGTACTTC
>TRBJ1-1|few|TRBV2|.
CASSPDSLNTEAFF
TGTGCCAGCAGTCCCGACAGCCTAAACACTGAAGCTTTCTTT